These 30 T cell receptor beta chains share one sample of origin, sequenced in a study of shared clonotypes between healthy human individuals (dated by TCRdb to about 2020). The protocol used for the library was the immunoSEQ multiplex PCR assay. Not all clones reach the TCRdb copy of this immuneACCESS table, which keeps in-frame sequences only. Checked studies attribute under half of the gap to unresolved V genes and leave the rest unexplained. The sample yields about 2.1 million clones; 80% to 95% were counted once. About 1.6% of the sample lies in the top ten. CD8 naive samples were CD45RO-negative cells positively selected for CCR7, giving a CD45RA+CCR7+ population that excluded TemRA cells. Sequences were obtained from naive CD8+ T cells from PBMCs. The cell subset or site label of this sample denotes: CD45RA+CCR7+. These receptors all stem from a young man in good health. Some clones in this sample may be carry-over from other donors' samples.

As to this clone: The junction departs from germline at one end; a sequencing error may be responsible. This chain connects TRBV19 to TRBJ1-2, with D perhaps matching TRBD1 (5 bases). Germline V gene data show CDR1 as LNHDA and CDR2 as SQIVND (reference sequence). The CDR3 has 11 residues. CDR3 region: CASTHRTNTFF. The CDR3, as DNA: TGTGCCAGTACTCACAGGACGAACACCTTCTTC.

As to this clone: The same CDR3 is also encoded by other DNA sequences in this sample. CDR3 protein: CASSLGQGYGYTF. The CDR3 DNA is TGTGCCAGCAGCTTAGGACAGGGGTATGGCTACACCTTC. The chain links TRBV7-9 to TRBJ1-2, with TRBD1 matching 8 bases. This CDR3 spans 13 amino acids. CDR1 is SEHNR, CDR2 FQNEAQ, per germline (reference sequence). The V and J ends lost 1 base and 5 bases, in that order; junction bases with no gene match: 0.

Remarks on this clone: Other DNA sequences within the sample encode an identical CDR3. The CDR3 sequence: CASSYEEGNYGYTF. The CDR3 region has the DNA TGTGCCAGCAGTTACGAGGAGGGAAACTATGGCTACACCTTC. V is TRBV6-5 and J is TRBJ1-2; D not resolved. CDR1 is MNHEY and CDR2 is SVGAGI in the germline V gene. Trimming stripped 2 bases from V and 2 bases from J, with 9 bases between. The CDR3 sequence is 14 residues long.

The J gene is TRBJ2-7, the V gene TRBV25-1, with TRBD2 as a possible D gene (5 bases). Trimming took off 1 base at V and 6 bases at J, with 10 bases between the two ends. Germline CDR1 is MGHDK and CDR2 is SYGVNS. There are 13 residues in the CDR3. The CDR3 is CASSELRVAEQYF. The CDR3 DNA is TGTGCCAGCAGTGAATTGAGGGTCGCCGAGCAGTACTTC.

This clone came up once. Other DNA sequences from this sample encode an identical CDR3 as well. V usage is TRBV5-6 and J usage is TRBJ2-7; weak D call: TRBD2 (6 bases). With 0 bases removed from V and 2 bases from J, the gap between germline ends came to 9 bases. The CDR3 runs 14 residues. The V gene's germline CDR1 is SGHDT and CDR2 YYEEEE. CDR3 in DNA: TGTGCCAGCAGCTTGGCCGGGGGAACCTACGAGCAGTACTTC. Translation: CASSLAGGTYEQYF.

This clone was observed a single time. The rearrangement uses TRBV28 and TRBJ2-3; no definite D call. The CDR3 extends over 15 amino acids. Germline assignment: CDR1 MDHEN and CDR2 SYDVKM. Trimming pared 3 bases from V and 0 bases from J, leaving 10 bases between. This chain's CDR3 is CASSFLPASTDTQYF. In DNA form, the CDR3 reads TGTGCCAGCAGTTTCCTCCCAGCGAGCACAGATACGCAGTATTTT. Full variable domain (missing parts from reference TRBV28 and TRBJ2-3): DVKVTQSSRYLVKRTGEKVFLECVQDMDHENMFWYRQDPGLGLRLIYFSYDVKMKEKGDIPEGYSVSREKKERFSLILESASTNQTSMYLCASSFLPASTDTQYFGPGTRLTVL.

The DNA for the CDR3 is TGTGCCAGCACTTCCCCGGGACACCTCTACAATGAGCAGTTCTTC. Its translation: CASTSPGHLYNEQFF. V usage is TRBV28 and J usage is TRBJ2-1, with D perhaps matching TRBD1 (6 bases). This CDR3 has 15 amino acids. Germline assignment: CDR1 MDHEN and CDR2 SYDVKM. The V and J ends lost 7 bases and 3 bases respectively, with 16 bases between them.

V is TRBV27 and J is TRBJ2-1, with TRBD2 matching over 9 bases. This CDR3 is 15 amino acids long. Germline loops: CDR1 MNHEY, CDR2 SMNVEV (reference sequence). J gave up 7 bases and V 5 bases, and 9 bases lay outside the gene matches. CDR3 region: CASSRGTSFVNEQFF. In DNA, the CDR3 is TGTGCCAGCAGTCGGGGGACTAGCTTCGTAAATGAGCAGTTCTTC.

The gene calls are TRBV29-1 and TRBJ2-3; 10 nucleotides match TRBD1. J gave up 3 bases and V 6 bases, and 6 bases lay outside the gene matches. The CDR3 extends over 14 amino acids. Germline V gives CDR1 SQVTM, CDR2 ANQGSEA. The CDR3 DNA follows: TGCAGCGTCGCCCGGGGACAGGGGACAGATACGCAGTATTTT. Its translation: CSVARGQGTDTQYF.

The chain employs TRBV29-1 and TRBJ1-4; maybe TRBD1 (6 bases). V gave up 6 bases and J gave up 12 bases, with 11 bases separating them. The CDR3 runs to 10 residues. Germline assignment: CDR1 SQVTM and CDR2 ANQGSEA. In DNA, the CDR3 is TGCAGCGTGTACAACAGGGAACTGTTTTTT. Protein product: CSVYNRELFF. The full variable domain, rest sourced from reference TRBV29-1 and TRBJ1-4, is SAVISQKPSRDICQRGTSLTIQCQVDSQVTMMFWYRQQPGQSLTLIATANQGSEATYESGFVIDKFPISRPNLTFSTLTVSNMSPEDSSIYLCSVYNRELFFGSGTQLSVL.

The chain has TRBV6-1 and TRBJ1-1; tentative D call: TRBD1 (6 bases). The CDR3 consists of 14 residues. The V gene's germline CDR1 is MNHNS and CDR2 SASEGT. Trimming cost V 4 bases and J 5 bases, with 14 bases left between them. CDR3 region: CASSVGGLRTEAFF. CDR3 DNA sequence: TGTGCCAGCAGTGTAGGGGGGCTTCGGACTGAAGCTTTCTTT.

This clone was recorded once. The chain links TRBV27 to TRBJ2-3; unclear D gene. With 6 bases removed from V and 4 bases from J, the gap between germline ends came to 8 bases. Germline V gene sequence: CDR1 MNHEY, CDR2 SMNVEV (reference sequence). The CDR3 consists of 12 residues. In DNA form, the CDR3 reads TGTGCCAGCAGCTCCACCCCAGATACGCAGTATTTT. Translation: CASSSTPDTQYF.

The V call is TRBV28, the J call TRBJ1-2; 7 bases align to TRBD1. Losses at the gene ends were 1 base for V and 4 bases for J; bases not matched to a gene: 6. Per germline, CDR1 MDHEN and CDR2 SYDVKM. The CDR3 is 15 amino acids. The CDR3: CASSLYEGAGYGYTF. For the CDR3, the DNA is TGTGCCAGCAGTTTATATGAGGGGGCTGGCTATGGCTACACCTTC.

V and J are TRBV27 and TRBJ2-7; 7 bases map to TRBD1. Germline V lookup: CDR1 MNHEY, CDR2 SMNVEV (reference sequence). This CDR3 contains 13 residues. V lost 8 bases and J lost 6; bases outside the gene matches: 10. The CDR3 DNA is TGTGCCAGCGGAATGACAGGGTTAGGCGAGCAGTACTTC. This gives the protein CASGMTGLGEQYF.

The V call is TRBV4-1, the J call TRBJ2-7; 9 bases match TRBD2. The ends lost 0 bases at V and 7 bases at J; junction bases unmatched: 13. This CDR3 contains 17 residues. Germline assignment: CDR1 MGHRA and CDR2 YSYEKL. The CDR3, as DNA: TGCGCCAGCAGCCAAGACCCGTTAAGCGGGAGGAACGGGGAGCAGTACTTC. This gives the protein CASSQDPLSGRNGEQYF.

This sequence joins TRBV21-1 and TRBJ2-1; the D call of TRBD1 is as the table states it, not checked on the DNA. TRBV21-1 is labeled a pseudogene. This CDR3 region has 17 residues. CDR3 region: CASSPPPGTVSYNEQFF. CDR3 bases: TGTGCCAGCAGCCCTCCTCCCGGGACAGTCTCCTACAATGAGCAGTTCTTC.

The CDR3 nucleotides are TGTGCCAGCAGCTTAATTCGGGGGATACGCAATGAGCAGTTCTTC. The encoded protein is CASSLIRGIRNEQFF. The V and J genes are TRBV7-9 and TRBJ2-1, with a weak D call TRBD2 (6 bases). The germline V gene has CDR1 SEHNR and CDR2 FQNEAQ (reference sequence). The CDR3 runs to 15 residues. Trimming removed 2 bases from V and 6 bases from J, with 14 bases in between.

The V and J genes are TRBV28 and TRBJ1-2; the D is unclear. V lost 3 bases, J lost 8 bases, and 13 bases lay in between. Per germline, CDR1 MDHEN and CDR2 SYDVKM. The length of the CDR3 is 13 residues. The DNA for the CDR3 is TGTGCCAGCAGTTTTCTGGGGAGCTTGGGCTACACCTTC. Protein sequence: CASSFLGSLGYTF.

This rearrangement joins TRBV11-2 to TRBJ1-1; no clear D. Germline V CDR1 and CDR2: SGHAT, FQNNGV. V was trimmed by 3 bases and J by 4 bases, leaving 12 bases between them. The CDR3 length is 14 residues. The CDR3: CASSFEAGSTEAFF. The CDR3 coding sequence is TGTGCCAGCAGCTTTGAAGCGGGGTCCACTGAAGCTTTCTTT. The full variable domain, with the rest looked up from reference TRBV11-2 and TRBJ1-1, is EAGVAQSPRYKIIEKRQSVAFWCNPISGHATLYWYQQILGQGPKLLIQFQNNGVVDDSQLPKDRFSAERLKGVDSTLKIQPAKLEDSAVYLCASSFEAGSTEAFFGQGTRLTVV.

Concerning this clone: The sample has other DNA sequences that encode this CDR3 too. CDR3 DNA sequence: TGTGCCAGCAGCTTCGGACGGTTGTACGAGCAGTACTTC. This encodes CASSFGRLYEQYF. The chain has TRBV11-2 and TRBJ2-7; D is uncertain. The V gene lost 3 bases and the J gene lost 4 bases, with 10 bases spanning the gap. This CDR3 comprises 13 residues. Germline V gives CDR1 SGHAT, CDR2 FQNNGV.

This chain joins TRBV28 and TRBJ2-2; 8 bases fit TRBD1. Germline CDR1 and CDR2: MDHEN and SYDVKM. CDR3 length equals 17 residues. The junction had 11 bases not matched to a gene; V was cut back by 3 bases and J by 5 bases. Here the CDR3 DNA reads TGTGCCAGCAGTTTTGTACGGCAGGGGGCTGGGACCGGGGAGCTGTTTTTT. This codes for CASSFVRQGAGTGELFF.

The gene calls are TRBV7-2 and TRBJ1-1; D is uncertain. The CDR3 covers 13 residues. The germline V gene has CDR1 SGHTA and CDR2 FQGNSA. V lost 0 bases to trimming and J lost 6 bases, with 8 bases between them. The CDR3: CASSLAPYPEAFF. CDR3 nucleotides: TGTGCCAGCAGCTTAGCACCTTACCCTGAAGCTTTCTTT. Variable domain in full (rest from reference TRBV7-2 and TRBJ1-1): GAGVSQSPSNKVTEKGKDVELRCDPISGHTALYWYRQSLGQGLEFLIYFQGNSAPDKSGLPSDRFSAERTGGSVSTLTIQRTQQEDSAVYLCASSLAPYPEAFFGQGTRLTVV.

The chain combines TRBV15 with TRBJ1-4; D not resolved. Germline V gene data show CDR1 as LNHNV and CDR2 as YYDKDF (reference sequence). The CDR3 is made up of 13 amino acids. Trimming left V 11 bases short and J 1 base short, with 11 bases between. CDR3 loop: CASQEGTNEKLFF. CDR3 coding DNA: TGTGCCTCGCAGGAAGGAACTAATGAAAAACTGTTTTTT.

The rearrangement joins TRBV10-3 to TRBJ2-7; 7 nucleotides match TRBD1. The CDR3 length is 15 residues. With V trimmed by 1 base and J by 6 bases, 9 bases remained unmatched. Germline V lookup: CDR1 ENHRY, CDR2 SYGVKD. The CDR3 DNA is TGTGCCATCAGTGAGTTGACGGGACAGATCACCGAGCAGTACTTC. This codes for CAISELTGQITEQYF.

V gene TRBV25-1 combines with J gene TRBJ2-1; D remains unclear. The CDR3 length is 11 residues. V shed 2 bases and J shed 5 bases, with 1 base lying between them. CDR1 MGHDK and CDR2 SYGVNS come from the germline V gene. CDR3 in amino acids: CASSENNEQFF. As DNA, the CDR3 is TGTGCCAGCAGTGAAAACAATGAGCAGTTCTTC.

CDR3 region: CASRSTSGGYNEQFF. The CDR3 coding sequence is TGTGCCAGTAGATCGACTAGCGGGGGTTACAATGAGCAGTTCTTC. This chain joins TRBV19 and TRBJ2-1, with 12 bases matching TRBD2. The CDR3 contains 15 residues. Germline V lookup: CDR1 LNHDA, CDR2 SQIVND (reference sequence). The V and J ends lost 6 bases and 4 bases, in that order; junction bases with no gene match: 4.

This sequence joins TRBV27 and TRBJ1-1, with unresolved D. V shed 8 bases and J shed 4 bases, with 14 bases lying between them. Germline loops: CDR1 MNHEY, CDR2 SMNVEV (reference sequence). There are 13 residues in the CDR3. The CDR3 region has the DNA TGTGCCAGCGGCACGGGAGGCGTCACTGAAGCTTTCTTT. Encoded protein: CASGTGGVTEAFF.

The gene calls are TRBV18 and TRBJ2-1; maybe TRBD2 (5 bases). Looked up from germline, CDR1 is KGHSH and CDR2 is LQKENI. Trimming removed 2 bases at V and 4 bases at J, with 6 bases between. The CDR3 is 13 residues long. The CDR3 sequence: CASSPEGYNEQFF. DNA of the CDR3: TGTGCCAGCTCACCAGAGGGTTACAATGAGCAGTTCTTC.

This clone was picked up one time. Other DNA sequences in this sample translate to the same CDR3. This chain uses TRBV10-2 with TRBJ2-7; D not resolved. This CDR3 has 13 residues. V lost 3 bases and J 0 bases, leaving 6 bases between the germline ends. CDR1 and CDR2 (germline): WSHSY, SAAADI. The CDR3 coding sequence is TGCGCCAGCAGTGAAGGCAGCTCCTACGAGCAGTACTTC. Its protein product is CASSEGSSYEQYF.

The chain has TRBV5-1 and TRBJ2-1; no definite D call. Trimming pared 1 base from V and 0 bases from J, leaving 11 bases between. CDR3 length: 16 amino acids. Germline V CDR1 and CDR2: SGHRS, YFSETQ. The CDR3 DNA follows: TGCGCCAGCAGCTTGACCAGGAGCAGCTCCTACAATGAGCAGTTCTTC. This sequence encodes CASSLTRSSSYNEQFF.